This record concerns one TCR beta chain sequence. This sample is part of a study of identifying expanded T cells in peripheral blood. Data came from immunoSEQ multiplex PCR; TCRdb stores just in-frame clones and leaves some out. Here the sample spans about 78,000 clones, approximately 85% being singletons. The sequenced sample was blood. The TCR originated in a person aged 18 to 75 in good health.

This CDR3 reads CASSQDTGQRRSGNTIYF. In DNA form, the CDR3 reads TGCGCCAGCAGCCAAGATACAGGACAGCGCCGCTCTGGAAACACCATATATTTT. The chain employs TRBV4-3 and TRBJ1-3; the D gene is possibly TRBD1 (6 bases). This CDR3 is built from 18 residues. Between the trimmed V and J ends, which lost 0 bases and 0 bases, there was a span of 15 bases. Looked up from germline, CDR1 is LGHNA and CDR2 is YSLEER.